This T cell receptor (beta chain) was identified in a study of cytomegalovirus exposure and HLA in healthy donors. Researchers ran the PCR with 60 Vbeta and 13 Jbeta primers. Clones were read by immunoSEQ multiplex PCR, and TCRdb kept only the in-frame ones, dropping some. The sample lists more than 120,000 clones, roughly four fifths occurring once. The CDR3 consists of 16 residues. Trimming removed 2 bases from V and 3 bases from J; junction bases left unmatched: 7. In germline, CDR1 is SGDLS, CDR2 YYNGEE. This TCR came from a male donor in good health and CMV-seronegative. The specimen sequenced was PBMCs. J is TRBJ2-2 and V is TRBV9; 7 bases are a match to TRBD1. The CDR3 loop reads CASSVPQGMDTGELFF. CDR3 DNA: TGTGCCAGCAGCGTCCCACAGGGGATGGACACCGGGGAGCTGTTTTTT.